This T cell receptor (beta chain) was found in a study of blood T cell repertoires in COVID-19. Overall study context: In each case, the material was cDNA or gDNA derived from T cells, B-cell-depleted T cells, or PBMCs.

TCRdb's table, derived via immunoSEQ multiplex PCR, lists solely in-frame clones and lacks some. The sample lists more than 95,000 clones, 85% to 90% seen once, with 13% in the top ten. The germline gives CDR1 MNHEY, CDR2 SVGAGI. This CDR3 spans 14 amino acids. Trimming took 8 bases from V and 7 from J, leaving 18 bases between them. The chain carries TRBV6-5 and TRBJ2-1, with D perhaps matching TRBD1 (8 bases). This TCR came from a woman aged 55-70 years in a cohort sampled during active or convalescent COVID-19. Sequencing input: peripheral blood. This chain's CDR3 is CASGDRGGGNEQFF. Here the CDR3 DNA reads TGTGCCAGCGGAGACAGGGGAGGGGGAAATGAGCAGTTCTTC.